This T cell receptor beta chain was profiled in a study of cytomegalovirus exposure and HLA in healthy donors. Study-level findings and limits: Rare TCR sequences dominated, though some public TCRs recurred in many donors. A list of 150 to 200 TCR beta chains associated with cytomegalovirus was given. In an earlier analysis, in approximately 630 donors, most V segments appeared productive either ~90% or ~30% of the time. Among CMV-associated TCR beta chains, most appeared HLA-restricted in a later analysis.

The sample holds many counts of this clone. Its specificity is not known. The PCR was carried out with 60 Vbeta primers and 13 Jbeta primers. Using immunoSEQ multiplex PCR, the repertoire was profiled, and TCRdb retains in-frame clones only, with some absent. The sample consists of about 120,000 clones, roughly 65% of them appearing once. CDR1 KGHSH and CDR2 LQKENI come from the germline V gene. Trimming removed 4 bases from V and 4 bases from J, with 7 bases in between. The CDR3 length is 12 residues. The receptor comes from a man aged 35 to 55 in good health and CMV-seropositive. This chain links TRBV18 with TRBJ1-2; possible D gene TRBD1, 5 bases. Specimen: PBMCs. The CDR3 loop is CASSQDSYGYTF. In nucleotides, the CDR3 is TGTGCCAGCTCACAAGACAGCTATGGCTACACCTTC.